Each of the 6 T cell receptor beta chains below was sequenced from the same sample in a study of T cells after yellow fever vaccination. One entry per CDR3 protein, called by TCRdb with MiXCR from the 5' RACE reads. This sample carries approximately 250,000 distinct CDR3 sequences, roughly 5% of them seen once, and the ten largest clones take 3% to 4%. The sample consisted of CD4+ T cells sorted from PBMCs, taken on the day of the yellow fever booster vaccination. The receptors originated from a man aged 18-30 years who received the YFV17D yellow fever vaccine.

The chain has TRBV19 and TRBJ1-1, with D possibly being TRBD1 (5 bases). CDR3 length equals 16 residues. Trimming took off 4 bases at V and 0 bases at J, with 15 bases between the two ends. The germline gives CDR1 LNHDA, CDR2 SQIVND (reference sequence). The CDR3 region has the DNA TGTGCCAGTAGTAGGGGGTTGTTTTGGATGAACACTGAAGCTTTCTTT. Translated: CASSRGLFWMNTEAFF.

Ten or more counts support this clonotype. The chain uses TRBV6-2 or TRBV6-3 and TRBJ1-2; D unresolved. CDR1 and CDR2 from the germline V gene are MNHEY and SVGEGT. V was shortened by 5 bases and J by 1 base, with 11 bases between the two germline ends. This CDR3 has 14 amino acids. CDR3 residues: CASSTPGVNYGYTF. DNA for the CDR3: TGTGCCAGCAGTACTCCGGGCGTTAACTATGGCTACACCTTC.

This clonotype was seen more than once but under ten times. The CDR3 here is CASSNGGFGYGYTF. The DNA of the CDR3 is TGTGCCAGCAGCAACGGCGGGTTCGGCTATGGCTACACCTTC. The V call is TRBV7-3, the J call TRBJ1-2; D is ambiguous. Germline CDR1 reads SGHTA; CDR2 reads FQGTGA. The CDR3 has 14 residues. V lost 5 bases to trimming and J lost 4 bases, with 14 bases between them.

This clonotype was seen repeatedly, ten times or more. The chain is built from TRBV12-3 or TRBV12-4 and TRBJ2-1; TRBD1 matches 8 bases. CDR3 size: 16 residues. After removal of 5 bases from V and 0 bases from J, the junction contained 6 bases not matched to a gene. CDR3 sequence (DNA): TGTGCCAGCAGTGACAGGGGCCGTAGCTCCTACAATGAGCAGTTCTTC. Its translation: CASSDRGRSSYNEQFF.

V and J are TRBV5-1 and TRBJ1-6, with unresolved D. V gave up 0 bases and J gave up 7 bases, with 17 bases separating them. CDR3 size: 17 residues. CDR1 is SGHRS and CDR2 is YFSETQ in the germline V gene. The CDR3 region has the DNA TGCGCCAGCAGCTTGGATCCGCTCGCTTCGGTCAATTCACCCCTCCACTTT. Amino acids: CASSLDPLASVNSPLHF. Full variable domain (outside the CDR3, taken from reference TRBV5-1 and TRBJ1-6): KAGVTQTPRYLIKTRGQQVTLSCSPISGHRSVSWYQQTPGQGLQFLFEYFSETQRNKGNFPGRFSGRQFSNSRSEMNVSTLELGDSALYLCASSLDPLASVNSPLHFGNGTRLTVT.

This chain links TRBV5-1 with TRBJ1-1, with 7 bases fitting TRBD1. CDR1 is SGHRS, CDR2 YFSETQ, per germline. This CDR3 contains 14 residues. V trimming: 4 bases; J trimming: 11 bases; junction bases outside the gene matches: 14. In DNA, the CDR3 is TGCGCCAGCAGCGACCCACGGACAGGCGGCCGGGCTTTCTTT. Its protein product is CASSDPRTGGRAFF.